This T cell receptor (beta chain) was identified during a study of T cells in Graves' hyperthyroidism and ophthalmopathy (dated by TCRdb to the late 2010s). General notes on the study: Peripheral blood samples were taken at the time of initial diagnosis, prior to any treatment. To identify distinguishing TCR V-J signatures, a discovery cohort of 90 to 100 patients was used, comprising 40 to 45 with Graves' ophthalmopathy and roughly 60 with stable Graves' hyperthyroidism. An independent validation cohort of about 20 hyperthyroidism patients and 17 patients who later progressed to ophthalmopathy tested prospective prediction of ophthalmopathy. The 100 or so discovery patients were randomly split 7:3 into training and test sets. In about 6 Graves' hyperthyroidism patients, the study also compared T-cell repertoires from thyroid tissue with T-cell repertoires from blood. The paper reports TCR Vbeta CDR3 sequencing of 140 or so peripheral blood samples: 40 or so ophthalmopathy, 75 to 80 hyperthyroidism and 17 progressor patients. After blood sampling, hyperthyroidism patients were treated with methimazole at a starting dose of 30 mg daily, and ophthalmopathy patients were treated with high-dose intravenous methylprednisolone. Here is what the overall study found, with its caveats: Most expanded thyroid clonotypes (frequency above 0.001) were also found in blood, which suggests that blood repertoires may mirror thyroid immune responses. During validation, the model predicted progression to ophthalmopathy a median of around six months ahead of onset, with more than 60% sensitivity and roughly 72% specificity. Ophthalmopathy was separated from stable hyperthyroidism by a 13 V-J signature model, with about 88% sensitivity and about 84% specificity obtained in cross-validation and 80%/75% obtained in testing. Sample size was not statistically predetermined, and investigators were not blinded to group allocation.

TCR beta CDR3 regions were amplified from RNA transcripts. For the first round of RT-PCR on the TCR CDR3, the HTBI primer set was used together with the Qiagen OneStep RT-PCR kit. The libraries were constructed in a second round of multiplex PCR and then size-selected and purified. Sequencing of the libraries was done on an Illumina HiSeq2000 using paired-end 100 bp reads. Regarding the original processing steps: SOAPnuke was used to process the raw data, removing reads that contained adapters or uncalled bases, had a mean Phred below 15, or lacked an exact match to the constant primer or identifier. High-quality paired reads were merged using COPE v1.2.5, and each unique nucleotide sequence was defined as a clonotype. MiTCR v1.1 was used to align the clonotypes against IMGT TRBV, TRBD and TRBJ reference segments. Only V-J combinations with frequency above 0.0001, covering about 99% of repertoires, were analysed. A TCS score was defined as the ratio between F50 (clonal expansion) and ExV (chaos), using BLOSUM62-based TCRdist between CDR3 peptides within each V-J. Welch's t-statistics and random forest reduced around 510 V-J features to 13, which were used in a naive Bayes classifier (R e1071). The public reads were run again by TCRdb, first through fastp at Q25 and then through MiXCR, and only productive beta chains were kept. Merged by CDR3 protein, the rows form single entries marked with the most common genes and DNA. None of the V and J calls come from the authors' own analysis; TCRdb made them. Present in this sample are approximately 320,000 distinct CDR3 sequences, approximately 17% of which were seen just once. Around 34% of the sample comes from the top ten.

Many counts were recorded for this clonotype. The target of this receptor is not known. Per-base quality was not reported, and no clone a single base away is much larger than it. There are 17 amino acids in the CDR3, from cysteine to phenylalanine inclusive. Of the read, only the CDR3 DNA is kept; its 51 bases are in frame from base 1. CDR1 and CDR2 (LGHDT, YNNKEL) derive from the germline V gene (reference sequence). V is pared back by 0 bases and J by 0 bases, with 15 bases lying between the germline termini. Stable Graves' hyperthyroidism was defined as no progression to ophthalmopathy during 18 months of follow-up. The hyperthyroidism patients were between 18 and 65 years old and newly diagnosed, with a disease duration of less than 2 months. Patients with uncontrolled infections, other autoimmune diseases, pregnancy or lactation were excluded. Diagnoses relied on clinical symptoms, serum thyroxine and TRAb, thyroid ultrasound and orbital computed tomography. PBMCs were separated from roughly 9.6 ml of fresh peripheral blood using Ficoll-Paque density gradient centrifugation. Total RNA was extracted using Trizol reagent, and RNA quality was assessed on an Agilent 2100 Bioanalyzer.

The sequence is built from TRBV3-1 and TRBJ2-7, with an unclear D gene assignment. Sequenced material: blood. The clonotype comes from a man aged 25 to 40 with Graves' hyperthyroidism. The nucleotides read TGTGCCAGCAGCCAAGATCCCAGGCGGACCACCTCCTACGAGCAGTACTTC. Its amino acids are CASSQDPRRTTSYEQYF.